The subject of this entry is one TCR beta chain. Its binding antigen is unknown. No base-level quality is on record; no much larger clone is a single base apart. The data were produced on an Illumina HiSeq 2500. Quantitative 5'-RACE with molecular barcodes was used to prepare TCR beta libraries. Under the source paper's analysis protocol: Disease-linked TCR variants were identified with a new computational method built on a probabilistic model of VDJ rearrangement. The public reads were quality trimmed at Q25 with fastp and then assembled into clones with MiXCR by TCRdb, keeping productive beta chains. Each CDR3 protein gets just one entry, which takes the most common genes and DNA from the rows behind it. Here the V and J calls rest on TCRdb's processing, not on the authors' analysis. Recorded for this sample are roughly 130,000 distinct CDR3 sequences; 7% to 10% of them occurred a single time. The ten largest account for less than 7.5% of the sample.

Synovial fluid samples and blood samples obtained from the same ankylosing spondylitis patients were matched. These data are taken from a study of CD8 T cells in ankylosing spondylitis (dated by TCRdb to 2015 to 2018). Regarding the study in general: To find TCR variants linked to disease, the study profiled T cell receptor beta repertoires in ankylosing spondylitis patients and healthy donors. Samples of peripheral blood were taken, and for ankylosing spondylitis patients, synovial fluid was collected as well. The full study cohort comprised 20 to 30 ankylosing spondylitis patients and about 110 healthy donors.

V is shortened by 0 bases, J by 3 bases, and the region joining them spans 12 bases. The germline V gene specifies MGHRA as CDR1 and YSYEKL as CDR2. The CDR3 contains 15 residues, cysteine and phenylalanine counted. The entry retains the CDR3 DNA only, 45 bases that are in frame from base 1. Results the study describes overall, beyond this receptor: A TCR beta motif made up of under ten highly homologous amino acid variants appeared to be characteristic of blood from ankylosing spondylitis patients. Some TCR beta motif variants had previously been reported in synovial fluid and blood of reactive arthritis patients, which suggested common disease-initiation mechanisms. A CD8+ phenotype was shown by the disease-linked clones, which were found at relatively low frequencies in peripheral blood. Significant enrichment of the disease-linked clones was reported in matched synovial fluid samples from ankylosing spondylitis patients.

Sequenced input: synovial fluid, either unsorted or a sorted T cell fraction (not recorded which). This chain joins TRBV4-1 to TRBJ2-7, with TRBD1 as a weak D call on 5 bases. The sequence came from a male donor with ankylosing spondylitis. The DNA reads as follows: TGCGCCAGCAGCCAAGATTGGGGCAGTTACTACGAGCAGTACTTC. Translated, this gives CASSQDWGSYYEQYF.